The clone carrying this TCR beta chain was seen ten or more times. As yet, its antigen is unknown. This entry is derived from a study of T cell repertoires in cytomegalovirus infection. From the reads, TCRdb called clonotypes with MiXCR, one entry per CDR3 protein. Of about 310,000 distinct CDR3 sequences listed, around 9.1% are singletons. Study conclusions and caveats: HLA-C-restricted, CMV-specific TCR beta clonotypes were dominant ex vivo.

V lost 2 bases to trimming and J lost 1 base, with 11 bases between them. Germline V gene lookup returns CDR1 MNHEY and CDR2 SVGAGI. This CDR3 comprises 16 residues. Sequencing was performed on PBMCs. The sequence derives from a human donor in good health (CMV status not recorded). Some clones in this sample may be carry-over from other donors' samples. The rearrangement uses TRBV6-5 and TRBJ2-2; either TRBD1 or TRBD2 may fit D (5 bases each). CDR3 amino acids: CASSYQGRLNTGELFF. For the CDR3, the DNA is TGTGCCAGCAGTTACCAGGGACGCCTGAACACCGGGGAGCTGTTTTTT.